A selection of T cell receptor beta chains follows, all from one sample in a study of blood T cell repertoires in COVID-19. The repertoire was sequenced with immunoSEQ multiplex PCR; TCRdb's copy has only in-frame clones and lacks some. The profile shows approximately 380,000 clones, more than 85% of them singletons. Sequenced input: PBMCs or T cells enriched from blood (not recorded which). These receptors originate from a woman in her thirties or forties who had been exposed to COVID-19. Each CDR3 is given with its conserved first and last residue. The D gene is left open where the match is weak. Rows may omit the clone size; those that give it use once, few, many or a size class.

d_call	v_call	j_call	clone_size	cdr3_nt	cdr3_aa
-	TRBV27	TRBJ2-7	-	TGTGCCAGCAGTTTATTGCAGGGATGGTACGAGCAGTACTTC	CASSLLQGWYEQYF
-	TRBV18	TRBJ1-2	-	TGTGCCAGCTCACCAGACGGGGGTGCATTGGGTGGCTACACCTTC	CASSPDGGALGGYTF
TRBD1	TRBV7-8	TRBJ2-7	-	TGTGCCAGCAGCTTCTTGACAGGGGACCACGAGCAGTACTTC	CASSFLTGDHEQYF
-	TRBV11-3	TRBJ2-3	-	TGTGCCAGCAGGCAGGGGGGAACAGATACGCAGTATTTT	CASRQGGTDTQYF
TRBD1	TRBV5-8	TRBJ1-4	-	TGTGCCAGCAGCTGGGGCGGGACGGCAGGGGGAGGAGAAAAACTGTTTTTT	CASSWGGTAGGGEKLFF
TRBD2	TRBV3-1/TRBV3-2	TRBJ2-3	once	TGTGCCAGCAGCCATCACGGGAGGGCCTTAACAGATACGCAGTATTTT	CASSHHGRALTDTQYF
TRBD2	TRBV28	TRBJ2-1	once	TGTGCCAGCAGGGGGACTAGCGGGCTCAATGAGCAGTTCTTC	CASRGTSGLNEQFF
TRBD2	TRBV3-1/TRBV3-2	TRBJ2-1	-	TGTGCCAGCAGCCGACAGCGGGGGGGCCACAATGAGCAGTTCTTC	CASSRQRGGHNEQFF
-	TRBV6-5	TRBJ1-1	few	TGTGCCAGCGCTTTCGGGAACGACAACACTGAAGCTTTCTTT	CASAFGNDNTEAFF
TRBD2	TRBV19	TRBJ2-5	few	TGTGCCAGTAGGACGACTAGCACGGAGACCCAGTACTTC	CASRTTSTETQYF
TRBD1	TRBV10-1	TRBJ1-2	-	TGCGCCAGCTCGCGGACAGGGTCGTACGGCTACACCTTC	CASSRTGSYGYTF
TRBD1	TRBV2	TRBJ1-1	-	TGTGCCAGCAGTGAACAGGGGGCAGGGAACACTGAAGCTTTCTTT	CASSEQGAGNTEAFF
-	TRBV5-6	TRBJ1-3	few	TGTGCCAGCAGCGACTTACAGGTTCTCGGAAACACCATATATTTT	CASSDLQVLGNTIYF
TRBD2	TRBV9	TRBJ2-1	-	TGTGCCAGCAGCGGGGACGGGACTAGCGGGACCTACAATGAGCAGTTCTTC	CASSGDGTSGTYNEQFF
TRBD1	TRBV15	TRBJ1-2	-	TGTGCCACCAGCAGGGCAAGACAGGGGGCGCGTGGCTACACCTTC	CATSRARQGARGYTF
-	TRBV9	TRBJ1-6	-	TGTGCCAGCAGCGTAGTTCAGGATAATTCACCCCTCCACTTT	CASSVVQDNSPLHF
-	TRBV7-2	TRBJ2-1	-	TGTGCCAGCAGCCCGGCACTAGCCAACGGAGAGCAGTTCTTC	CASSPALANGEQFF
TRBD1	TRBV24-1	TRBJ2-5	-	TGTGCCACCAGCGCCGGGACAGGGAAAGAGACCCAGTACTTC	CATSAGTGKETQYF
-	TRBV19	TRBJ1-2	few	TGTGCCAGTAGGTACTGGGGCCCTAACTATGGCTACACCTTC	CASRYWGPNYGYTF
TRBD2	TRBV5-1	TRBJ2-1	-	TGCGCCAGCAGCCCGGGACTAGCGGACTACAATGAGCAGTTCTTC	CASSPGLADYNEQFF
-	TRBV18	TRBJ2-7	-	TGTGCCAGCTCACCACCGGCCACGTACGAGCAGTACTTC	CASSPPATYEQYF
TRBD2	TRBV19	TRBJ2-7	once	TGTGCCAGTAGTATCGAGAGCGGGAGGTCCTACGAGCAGTACTTC	CASSIESGRSYEQYF
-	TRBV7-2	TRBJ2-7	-	TGTGCCAGCAGCTTAGCGGCAGGGGACGACGAGCAGTACTTC	CASSLAAGDDEQYF
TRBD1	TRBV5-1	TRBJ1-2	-	TGCGCCAGCAGCGGTAAGGGACAGGGGGCCCTCCCTAGGGGCTATGGCTACACCTTC	CASSGKGQGALPRGYGYTF
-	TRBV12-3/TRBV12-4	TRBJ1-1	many	TGTGCCAGCAGTCCCGGTCTGAACACTGAAGCTTTCTTT	CASSPGLNTEAFF
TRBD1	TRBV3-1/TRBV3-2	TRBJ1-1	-	TGTGCCAGCAGCCTGGGACAGGGAGGCACTGAAGCTTTCTTT	CASSLGQGGTEAFF
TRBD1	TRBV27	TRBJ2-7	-	TGTGCCAGCAGTCCTATGACCGGACAGGTCTACGAGCAGTACTTC	CASSPMTGQVYEQYF
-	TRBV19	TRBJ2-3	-	TGTGCCAGTAGTCGGGACTCAGATACGCAGTATTTT	CASSRDSDTQYF
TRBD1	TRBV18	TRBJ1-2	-	TGTGCCAGCTCTTCCCGGGACAGCTATGGCTACACCTTC	CASSSRDSYGYTF
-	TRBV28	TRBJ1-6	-	TGTGCCAGCAGTGGGGACATCATTAATTCACCCCTCCACTTT	CASSGDIINSPLHF
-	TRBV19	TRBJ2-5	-	TGTGCCAGTAGTATTCTAGGCGCGGAGACCCAGTACTTC	CASSILGAETQYF
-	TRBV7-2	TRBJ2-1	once	TGTGCCAGCAGTCGGCCAGGGACAAATGAGCAGTTCTTC	CASSRPGTNEQFF
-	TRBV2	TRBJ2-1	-	TGTGCCAGCAGTGAAACCCGGGTCGTCAATGAGCAGTTCTTC	CASSETRVVNEQFF
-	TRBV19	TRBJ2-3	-	TGTGCCAGTAGTAGCGACAGGCCTGGGGGCACAGATACGCAGTATTTT	CASSSDRPGGTDTQYF
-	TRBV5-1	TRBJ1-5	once	TGCGCCAGCAGCTTGGGGTGGGGTGGGAGAAATCAGCCCCAGCATTTT	CASSLGWGGRNQPQHF
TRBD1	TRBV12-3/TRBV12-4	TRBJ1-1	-	TGTGCCAGCAGGAACCCACAGGGGGAAGCTTTCTTT	CASRNPQGEAFF
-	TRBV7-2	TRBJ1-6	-	TGTGCCAGCAGCCCACGCAGCTCCTATAATTCACCCCTCCACTTT	CASSPRSSYNSPLHF
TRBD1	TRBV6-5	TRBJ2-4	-	TGTGCCAGCAGTTCACCAGGGACAGGGAACATTCAGTACTTC	CASSSPGTGNIQYF
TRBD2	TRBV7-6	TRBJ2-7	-	TGTGCCAGCAGCCCCCAGCCGGGAGGAGGCTACGAGCAGTACTTC	CASSPQPGGGYEQYF
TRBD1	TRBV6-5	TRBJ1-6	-	TGTGCCAGCAGTTCGGGACAGCTAAATTCACCCCTCCACTTT	CASSSGQLNSPLHF
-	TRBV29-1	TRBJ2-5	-	TGCAGCGTTGACAGACAAGAGACCCAGTACTTC	CSVDRQETQYF
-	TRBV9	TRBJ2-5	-	TGTGCCAGCAGCGTGGGTGACTACCAAGAGACCCAGTACTTC	CASSVGDYQETQYF
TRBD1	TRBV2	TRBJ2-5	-	TGTGCCAGCTCCAGACAGGGGTGGGCCCAGTACTTC	CASSRQGWAQYF
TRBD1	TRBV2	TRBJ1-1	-	TGTGCCAGCGGACCTAGGACAGGGATGACTGAAGCTTTCTTT	CASGPRTGMTEAFF
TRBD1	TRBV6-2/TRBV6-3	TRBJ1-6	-	TGTGCCAGCAGTTCTGGACAGGGAGTCAGGCCCTCACCCCTCCACTTT	CASSSGQGVRPSPLHF
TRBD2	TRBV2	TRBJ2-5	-	TGTGCCAGCAGTGAAGCTAGCGGGGGACTTCTGTACTTC	CASSEASGGLLYF
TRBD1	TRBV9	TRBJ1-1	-	TGTGCCAGCAGCCCCGACAGGGGGCAACGGATGAACACTGAAGCTTTCTTT	CASSPDRGQRMNTEAFF
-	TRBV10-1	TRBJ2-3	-	TGCGCCAGCAGTGAGTACGGAGATACGCAGTATTTT	CASSEYGDTQYF
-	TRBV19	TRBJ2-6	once	TGTGCCAGTAGTAGAGAAGCCCACTCTGGGGCCAACGTCCTGACTTTC	CASSREAHSGANVLTF
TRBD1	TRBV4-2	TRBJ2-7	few	TGTGCCAGCAGCCAAGGGCCGGACAGGGGGCAAGACGAGCAGTACTTC	CASSQGPDRGQDEQYF
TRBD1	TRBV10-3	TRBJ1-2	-	TGTGCCATCAGTGGGGACAGTTATGGCTACACCTTC	CAISGDSYGYTF
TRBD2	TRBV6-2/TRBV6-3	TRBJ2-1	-	TGTGCCAGCAGTTACCTTGCGGGAGGGCGGGATGAGCAGTTCTTC	CASSYLAGGRDEQFF
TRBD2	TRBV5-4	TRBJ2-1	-	TGTGCCAGCAGCTCGACGGTGGGGGAGGGGAGTAATGAGCAGTTCTTC	CASSSTVGEGSNEQFF
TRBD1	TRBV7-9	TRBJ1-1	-	TGTGCCAGCAGCTTAATAGGGTCGGGACAGATGAACACTGAAGCTTTCTTT	CASSLIGSGQMNTEAFF
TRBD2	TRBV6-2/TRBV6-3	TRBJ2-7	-	TGTGCCAGCAGTCCCCTCCCAGGACTAGCGGGTAGGTCGTACGAGCAGTACTTC	CASSPLPGLAGRSYEQYF
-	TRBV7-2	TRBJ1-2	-	TGTGCCAGCTCCCCTGGCCATGGCTACACCTTC	CASSPGHGYTF